The clone carrying this TCR beta chain has ten or more counts. Its specificity is unknown. Trimming pared 1 base from V and 5 bases from J, leaving 11 bases between. CDR3 size: 14 residues. The source of the sample is a study of identical twins. TCRdb fed the 5' RACE reads into MiXCR, producing one record per CDR3 protein. Found here are fewer than 250,000 distinct CDR3 sequences, 6.5% to 9% of them singletons; the top ten hold roughly 5.4%. Study outcomes and limitations: For zero-insertion analyses, partial confounding could come from invariant MAIT and iNKT cells. Among beta out-of-frame sequences, excess sharing between twins appeared weaker.

The sample also formed part of further work on yellow fever vaccine responses in identical twins.

The V gene is TRBV12-3 or TRBV12-4, the J gene TRBJ2-5; perhaps TRBD1 as D (5 bases). What was sequenced was CD8+ T cells sorted from blood. The origin of this receptor is a woman aged 18-29 years in good health. As DNA, the CDR3 is TGTGCCAGCAGTTTAGAGGCAGGGTGGGAGACCCAGTACTTC. Its translation is CASSLEAGWETQYF.